These 14 T cell receptor beta chains were sequenced from one sample in a study of blood T cell repertoires in COVID-19. This table comes from immunoSEQ multiplex PCR, and its TCRdb copy is limited to in-frame clones, with some not included. Here the sample spans about 54,000 clones, 83% being singletons. Sequencing was carried out using peripheral blood. The receptors derive from a human donor in a cohort sampled during active COVID-19.

The rearrangement uses TRBV5-5 and TRBJ2-7, with D hard to call. The ends were cut back, 0 bases at V and 4 bases at J, with 5 bases in the middle. The CDR3 is made up of 12 amino acids. The germline V gene has CDR1 SGHKS and CDR2 YYEKEE (reference sequence). The CDR3 reads CASSLAQYEQYF. The CDR3 region has the DNA TGTGCCAGCAGCTTGGCCCAATACGAGCAGTACTTC.

The count of this clone is one. The J gene is TRBJ2-7, the V gene TRBV5-1; tentative D call: TRBD1 (5 bases). V lost 0 bases and J lost 0, with 10 bases in between. This CDR3 comprises 15 residues. Germline V gene lookup returns CDR1 SGHRS and CDR2 YFSETQ. CDR3 sequence: CASSLAWGSSYEQYF. The CDR3 region has the DNA TGCGCCAGCAGCTTGGCGTGGGGCAGCTCCTACGAGCAGTACTTC.

In its sample, this clone was seen once. The rearrangement joins TRBV29-1 to TRBJ2-2; 11 nucleotides line up with TRBD2. V lost 7 bases to trimming and J lost 7 bases; unmatched junction nucleotides: 14. There are 16 residues in the CDR3. Germline V gene data show CDR1 as SQVTM and CDR2 as ANQGSEA. The DNA for the CDR3 is TGCAGCGCTACCCTCGGGACTAGCGGCGGGAACGGGGAGCTGTTTTTT. Protein: CSATLGTSGGNGELFF.

The genes are TRBV7-2 and TRBJ1-2; 11 nucleotides match TRBD1. V shed 0 bases, J shed 5 bases, and the junction held 2 bases outside the gene matches. The germline V gene has CDR1 SGHTA and CDR2 FQGNSA. This CDR3 has 15 residues. CDR3 residues: CASSLAGTGGYGYTF. The CDR3 bases are TGTGCCAGCAGCTTAGCCGGGACAGGGGGGTATGGCTACACCTTC.

Only one count was recorded for this clone. The chain couples TRBV5-1 to TRBJ1-6; 7 bases agree with TRBD1. The trim removed 0 bases at V and 6 bases at J, leaving 3 bases unmatched. The CDR3 sequence is 15 residues long. Germline CDR1 reads SGHRS; CDR2 reads YFSETQ. The CDR3 here is CASSLEGALNSPLHF. As DNA, the CDR3 is TGCGCCAGCAGCTTGGAGGGGGCCCTTAATTCACCCCTCCACTTT.

In DNA form, the CDR3 reads TGTGCCAGCAGTTCCTCTCCCGGCGAGCAGTACTTC. This codes for CASSSSPGEQYF. This rearrangement joins TRBV27 to TRBJ2-7; D not resolved. The V gene lost 4 bases and the J gene lost 6 bases, with 10 bases spanning the gap. Germline V gives CDR1 MNHEY, CDR2 SMNVEV (reference sequence). CDR3 length equals 12 residues.

The table lists this clone with a few counts. This chain joins TRBV7-2 and TRBJ1-2; unclear D gene. Trimming removed 7 bases from V and 0 bases from J, with 12 bases in between. The V gene's germline CDR1 is SGHTA and CDR2 FQGNSA. The CDR3 has 14 amino acids. For the CDR3, the DNA is TGTGCCAGCAACTCCTTATTGGCTAACTATGGCTACACCTTC. Its protein is CASNSLLANYGYTF.

This clone has just one count. The chain employs TRBV7-2 and TRBJ2-5; a possible D gene is TRBD2 (5 bases). V was pared by 2 bases and J by 5 bases, with 12 bases between. Germline-derived CDR1 and CDR2 are SGHTA and FQGNSA. This CDR3 comprises 14 residues. Here the CDR3 DNA reads TGTGCCAGCAGCTTAAGGGCAGGCGGGGAGACCCAGTACTTC. Translating gives CASSLRAGGETQYF.

This clone appeared a few times. The V call is TRBV10-3, the J call TRBJ1-1; 7 bases agree with TRBD1. Trimming removed 7 bases from V and 1 base from J; junction bases left unmatched: 9. CDR1 and CDR2 from the germline V gene are ENHRY and SYGVKD. The CDR3 has 15 residues. This chain's CDR3 is CAIKDRDSPNTEAFF. As DNA, the CDR3 is TGTGCCATCAAAGACCGGGACAGTCCGAACACTGAAGCTTTCTTT.

The V and J genes are TRBV5-4 and TRBJ1-1, with a tentative D call TRBD1 (5 bases). This CDR3 comprises 14 residues. From germline, CDR1 is SGHNT and CDR2 YYREEE (reference sequence). V was clipped by 4 bases and J by 3 bases, with 13 bases between them. The chain's CDR3 is CASSLTAGYTEAFF. The CDR3, as DNA: TGTGCCAGCAGCCTGACAGCCGGCTACACTGAAGCTTTCTTT.

The rearrangement uses TRBV11-2 and TRBJ1-4, with 7 positions matching TRBD1. Unmatched junction bases numbered 6, after V lost 2 bases and J lost 3 bases. The CDR3 loop spans 16 amino acids. Germline values: CDR1 SGHAT, CDR2 FQNNGV. The CDR3 nucleotides are TGTGCCAGCAGCTTACCACAGGGGCGGCCTAATGAAAAACTGTTTTTT. It translates to CASSLPQGRPNEKLFF. The variable domain in full, completed from reference TRBV11-2 and TRBJ1-4, reads EAGVAQSPRYKIIEKRQSVAFWCNPISGHATLYWYQQILGQGPKLLIQFQNNGVVDDSQLPKDRFSAERLKGVDSTLKIQPAKLEDSAVYLCASSLPQGRPNEKLFFGSGTQLSVL.

The chain recombines TRBV2 with TRBJ2-7; the D gene is possibly TRBD1 (6 bases). Germline CDR1 and CDR2: SNHLY and FYNNEI. V was trimmed by 3 bases and J by 4 bases, leaving 16 bases between them. This CDR3 is built from 15 residues. CDR3 amino acids: CASSDPPSGVYEQYF. CDR3 in DNA: TGTGCCAGCAGTGATCCACCCTCAGGGGTGTACGAGCAGTACTTC.

This rearrangement joins TRBV7-2 to TRBJ2-2, with 7 bases matching TRBD2. The trim removed 1 base at V and 2 bases at J, leaving 1 base unmatched. The CDR3 is 15 amino acids. The V gene's germline CDR1 is SGHTA and CDR2 FQGNSA. CDR3 nucleotides: TGTGCCAGCAGCTTAGGCGGGAGTAACACCGGGGAGCTGTTTTTT. Its translation: CASSLGGSNTGELFF.

The V and J genes are TRBV9 and TRBJ2-4; 10 nucleotides agree with TRBD1. The V segment lost 3 bases and the J segment 2 bases; nucleotides outside the gene matches: 5. Germline CDR1 is SGDLS and CDR2 is YYNGEE. This CDR3 is built from 16 residues. The CDR3 DNA reads as TGTGCCAGCAGCGCGGGGACAGGGGCATCCAAAAACATTCAGTACTTC. Encoded protein: CASSAGTGASKNIQYF.